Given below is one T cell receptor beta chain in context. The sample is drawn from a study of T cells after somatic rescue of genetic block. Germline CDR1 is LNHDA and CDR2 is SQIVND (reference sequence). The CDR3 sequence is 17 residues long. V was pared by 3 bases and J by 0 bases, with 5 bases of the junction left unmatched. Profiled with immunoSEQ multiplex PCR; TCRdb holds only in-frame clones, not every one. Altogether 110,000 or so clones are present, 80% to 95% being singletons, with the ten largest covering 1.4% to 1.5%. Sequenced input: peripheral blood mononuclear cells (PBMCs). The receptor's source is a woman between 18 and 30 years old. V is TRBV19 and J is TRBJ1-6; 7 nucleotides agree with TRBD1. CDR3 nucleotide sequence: TGTGCCAGTAGTATCGACGGGGACAGCTCCTATAATTCACCCCTCCACTTT. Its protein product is CASSIDGDSSYNSPLHF.